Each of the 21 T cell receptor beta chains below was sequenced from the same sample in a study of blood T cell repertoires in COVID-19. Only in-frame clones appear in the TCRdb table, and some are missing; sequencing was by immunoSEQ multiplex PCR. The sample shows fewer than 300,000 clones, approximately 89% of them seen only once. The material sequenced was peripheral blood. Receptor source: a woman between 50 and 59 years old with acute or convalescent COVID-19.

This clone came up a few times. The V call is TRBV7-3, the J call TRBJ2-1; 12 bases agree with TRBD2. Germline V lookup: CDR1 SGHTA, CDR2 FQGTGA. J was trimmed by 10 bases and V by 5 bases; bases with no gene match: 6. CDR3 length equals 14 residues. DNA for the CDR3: TGTGCCAGCAGCGCGGGACTAGCGGGTCGGGAGCAGTTCTTC. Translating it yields CASSAGLAGREQFF.

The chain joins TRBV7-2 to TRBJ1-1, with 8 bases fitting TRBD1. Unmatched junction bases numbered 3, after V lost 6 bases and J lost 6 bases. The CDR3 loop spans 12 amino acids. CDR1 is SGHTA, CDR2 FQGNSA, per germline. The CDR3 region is CASRRQGPEAFF. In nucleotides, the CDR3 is TGTGCCAGCAGACGACAGGGGCCTGAAGCTTTCTTT.

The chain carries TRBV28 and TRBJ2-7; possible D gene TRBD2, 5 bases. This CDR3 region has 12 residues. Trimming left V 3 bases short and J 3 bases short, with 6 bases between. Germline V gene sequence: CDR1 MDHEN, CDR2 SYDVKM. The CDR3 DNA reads TGTGCCAGCAGTTTGAGGGACTACGAGCAGTACTTC. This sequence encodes CASSLRDYEQYF.

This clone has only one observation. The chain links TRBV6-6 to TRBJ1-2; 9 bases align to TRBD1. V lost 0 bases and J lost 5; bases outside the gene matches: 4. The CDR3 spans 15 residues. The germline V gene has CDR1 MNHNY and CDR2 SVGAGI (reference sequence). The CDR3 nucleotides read TGTGCCAGCAGTTACTCGCCGGGACAGGGATATGGCTACACCTTC. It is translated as CASSYSPGQGYGYTF.

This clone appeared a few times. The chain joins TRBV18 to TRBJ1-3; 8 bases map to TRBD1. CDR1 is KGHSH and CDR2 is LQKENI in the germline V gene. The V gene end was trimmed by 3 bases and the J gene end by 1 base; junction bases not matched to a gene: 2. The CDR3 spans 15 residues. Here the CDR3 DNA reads TGTGCCAGCTCACCTAGGACAGGGTCTGGAAACACCATATATTTT. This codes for CASSPRTGSGNTIYF.

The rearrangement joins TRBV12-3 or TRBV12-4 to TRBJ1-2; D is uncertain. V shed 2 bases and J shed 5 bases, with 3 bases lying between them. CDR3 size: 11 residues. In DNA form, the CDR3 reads TGTGCCAGCAGTTTATATTATGGCTACACCTTC. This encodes CASSLYYGYTF.

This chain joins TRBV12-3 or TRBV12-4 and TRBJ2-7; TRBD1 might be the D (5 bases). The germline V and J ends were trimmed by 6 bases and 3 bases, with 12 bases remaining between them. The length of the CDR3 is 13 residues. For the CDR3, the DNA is TGTGCCAGCAGGAAACCGCAGGGCTACGAGCAGTACTTC. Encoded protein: CASRKPQGYEQYF.

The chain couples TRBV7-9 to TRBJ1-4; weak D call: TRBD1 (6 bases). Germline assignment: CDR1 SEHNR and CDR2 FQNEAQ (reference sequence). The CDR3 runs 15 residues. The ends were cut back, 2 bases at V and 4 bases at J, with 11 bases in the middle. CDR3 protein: CASSLWEGVNEKLFF. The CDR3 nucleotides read TGTGCCAGCAGCTTATGGGAGGGGGTTAATGAAAAACTGTTTTTT.

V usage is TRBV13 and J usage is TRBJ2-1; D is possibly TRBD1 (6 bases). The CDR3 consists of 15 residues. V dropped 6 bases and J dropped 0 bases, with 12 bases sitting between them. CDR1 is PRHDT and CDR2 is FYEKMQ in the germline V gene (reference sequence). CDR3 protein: CASRNTGSSYNEQFF. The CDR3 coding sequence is TGTGCCAGCAGGAACACAGGGAGCTCCTACAATGAGCAGTTCTTC.

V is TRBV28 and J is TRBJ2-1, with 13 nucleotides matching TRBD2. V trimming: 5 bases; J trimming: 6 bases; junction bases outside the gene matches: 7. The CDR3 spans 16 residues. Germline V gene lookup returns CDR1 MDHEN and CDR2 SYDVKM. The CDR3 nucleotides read TGTGCCAGCAGTGAAAAACTAGCGGGAGGGCGCAATGAGCAGTTCTTC. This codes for CASSEKLAGGRNEQFF.

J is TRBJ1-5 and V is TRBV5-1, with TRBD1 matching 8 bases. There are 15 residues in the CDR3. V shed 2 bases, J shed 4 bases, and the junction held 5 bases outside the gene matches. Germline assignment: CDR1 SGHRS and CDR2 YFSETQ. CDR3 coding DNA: TGCGCCAGCAGCTTTACCGGGACAGGAAATCAGCCCCAGCATTTT. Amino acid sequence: CASSFTGTGNQPQHF.

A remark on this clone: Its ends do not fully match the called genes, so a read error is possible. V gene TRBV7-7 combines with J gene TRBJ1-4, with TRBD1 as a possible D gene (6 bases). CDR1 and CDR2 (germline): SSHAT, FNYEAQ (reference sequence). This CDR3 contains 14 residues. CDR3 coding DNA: TGTGCTAGCAGCTTTTCCAGGGGCCTGTCGAAACTGTTTTTT. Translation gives CASSFSRGLSKLFF.

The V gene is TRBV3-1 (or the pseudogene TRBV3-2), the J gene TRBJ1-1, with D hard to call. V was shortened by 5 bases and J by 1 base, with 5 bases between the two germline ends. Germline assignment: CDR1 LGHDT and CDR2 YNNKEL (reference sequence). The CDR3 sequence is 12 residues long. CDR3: CASSYRNTEAFF. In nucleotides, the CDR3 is TGTGCCAGCAGCTACAGGAACACTGAAGCTTTCTTT.

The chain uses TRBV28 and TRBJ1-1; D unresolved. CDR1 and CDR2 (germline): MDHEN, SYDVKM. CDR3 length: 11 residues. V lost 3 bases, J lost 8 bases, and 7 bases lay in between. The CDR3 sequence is CASSFLREAFF. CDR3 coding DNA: TGTGCCAGCAGTTTCCTCAGAGAAGCTTTCTTT.

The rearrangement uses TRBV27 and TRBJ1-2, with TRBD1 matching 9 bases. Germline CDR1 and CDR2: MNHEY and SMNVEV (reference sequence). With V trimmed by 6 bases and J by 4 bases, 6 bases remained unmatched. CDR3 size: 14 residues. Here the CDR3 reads CASRPSTGGYGYTF. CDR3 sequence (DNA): TGTGCCAGCAGACCGTCGACAGGGGGCTATGGCTACACCTTC.

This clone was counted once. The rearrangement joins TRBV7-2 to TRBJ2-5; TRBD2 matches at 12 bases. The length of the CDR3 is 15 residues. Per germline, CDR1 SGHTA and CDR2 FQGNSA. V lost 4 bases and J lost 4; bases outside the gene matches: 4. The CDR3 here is CASSYLAGGRETQYF. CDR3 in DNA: TGTGCCAGCAGCTACCTAGCGGGAGGGAGAGAGACCCAGTACTTC.

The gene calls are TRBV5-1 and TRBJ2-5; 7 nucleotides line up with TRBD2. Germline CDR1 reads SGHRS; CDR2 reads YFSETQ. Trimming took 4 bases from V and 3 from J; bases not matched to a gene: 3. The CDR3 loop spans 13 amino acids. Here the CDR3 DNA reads TGCGCCAGCAGCCGGGGAGGGGAAGAGACCCAGTACTTC. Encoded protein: CASSRGGEETQYF.

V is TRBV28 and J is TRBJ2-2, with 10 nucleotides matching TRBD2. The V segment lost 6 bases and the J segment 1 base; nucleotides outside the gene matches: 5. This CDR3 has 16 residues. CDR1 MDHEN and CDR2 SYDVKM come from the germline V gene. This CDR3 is CASSPLAGGNTGELFF. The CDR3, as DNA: TGTGCCAGCAGCCCATTAGCGGGAGGGAACACCGGGGAGCTGTTTTTT. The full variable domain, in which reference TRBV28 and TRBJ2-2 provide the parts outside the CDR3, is DVKVTQSSRYLVKRTGEKVFLECVQDMDHENMFWYRQDPGLGLRLIYFSYDVKMKEKGDIPEGYSVSREKKERFSLILESASTNQTSMYLCASSPLAGGNTGELFFGEGSRLTVL.

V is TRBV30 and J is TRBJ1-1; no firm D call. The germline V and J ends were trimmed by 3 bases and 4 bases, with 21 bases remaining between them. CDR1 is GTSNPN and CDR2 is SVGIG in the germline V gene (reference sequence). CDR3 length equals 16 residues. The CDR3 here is CAWSAAGLRGSTEAFF. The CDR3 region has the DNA TGTGCCTGGAGCGCCGCCGGACTGCGTGGGAGCACTGAAGCTTTCTTT.

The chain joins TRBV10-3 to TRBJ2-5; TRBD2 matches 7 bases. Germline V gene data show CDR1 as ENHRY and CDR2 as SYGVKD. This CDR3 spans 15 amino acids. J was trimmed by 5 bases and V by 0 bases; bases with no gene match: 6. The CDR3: CAISESSGVFETQYF. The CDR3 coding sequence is TGTGCCATCAGTGAGTCAAGCGGGGTGTTTGAGACCCAGTACTTC.

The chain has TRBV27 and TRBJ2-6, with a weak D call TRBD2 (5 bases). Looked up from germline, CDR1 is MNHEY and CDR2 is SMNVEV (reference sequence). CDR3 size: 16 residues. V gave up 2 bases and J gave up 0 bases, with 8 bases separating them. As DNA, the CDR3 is TGTGCCAGCAGTTTAGGACGGGGCTCTGGGGCCAACGTCCTGACTTTC. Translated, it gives CASSLGRGSGANVLTF.